These T cell receptor beta chains were read from a single sample in a study of T cell responses to AZD1222 COVID-19 vaccine. The table came from immunoSEQ multiplex PCR; TCRdb's copy has only in-frame clones and leaves some out. The sample has just under 35,000 clones; less than 90% are singletons. Sequenced here: peripheral blood, sampled on day 0 of AZD1222 vaccination. These receptor sequences come from an adult in good health. CDR3s include the opening cysteine and the closing phenylalanine or tryptophan. D genes are given only for firm matches. For some rows the clone size is stated as once, few or many, or as a class when expanded; others skip it.

>TRBJ2-7|-|-|TRBV7-2
CASSLNAGAKAYEQYF
TGTGCCAGCAGCTTAAATGCAGGGGCGAAAGCCTACGAGCAGTACTTC
>TRBJ2-7|-|-|TRBV4-2
CASSQDKGPISYEQYF
TGTGCCAGCAGCCAAGACAAGGGCCCCATCTCCTACGAGCAGTACTTC
>TRBJ1-2|few|-|TRBV25-1
CASRGAEKSYGYTF
TGTGCCAGCCGTGGGGCGGAGAAATCCTATGGCTACACCTTC
>TRBJ2-1|-|-|TRBV25-1
CASREEGSNEQFF
TGTGCCAGCAGGGAGGAGGGTAGCAATGAGCAGTTCTTC
>TRBJ1-2|-|-|TRBV5-4
CASSTAQDGSYGYTF
TGTGCCAGCAGCACCGCCCAAGACGGGAGTTATGGCTACACCTTC
>TRBJ2-7|-|TRBD2|TRBV12-3/TRBV12-4
CASSSGREQYF
TGTGCCAGCAGTTCCGGGAGGGAGCAGTACTTC
>TRBJ2-1|-|TRBD2|TRBV7-3
CASSSPSAGGIPNEQFF
TGTGCCAGCAGCTCCCCCTCAGCGGGGGGGATCCCCAATGAGCAGTTCTTC
>TRBJ1-6|once|TRBD1|TRBV2
CASSGDRGRSPLHF
TGTGCCAGCAGTGGGGACAGGGGGCGTTCACCCCTCCACTTT
>TRBJ1-1|-|-|TRBV4-1
CASSQDLGPYTEAFF
TGCGCCAGCAGCCAAGATCTTGGTCCCTACACTGAAGCTTTCTTT
>TRBJ1-1|once|-|TRBV5-5
CASSLQGSNTEAFF
TGTGCCAGCAGCCTCCAGGGGTCGAACACTGAAGCTTTCTTT